The rows below give T cell receptor beta chains drawn from one sample of a study of beta chain features in type 1 diabetes. Produced via immunoSEQ multiplex PCR; TCRdb's table is partial and in-frame only. The data hold under 250,000 clones, with 13% to 15% observed a single time. Sequencing used naive CD4+ T cells from blood. These receptors all stem from a woman aged 40 to 50 in good health. The CDR3 runs from the conserved cysteine through the conserved F or W. The D gene is left open where the match is weak. Clone size appears in some rows only: once, few, many, or a class for an expanded clone.

>few|TRBD1|TRBV7-9|TRBJ1-2
CASSPWGQGARGYTF
TGTGCCAGCAGCCCCTGGGGACAGGGGGCGCGGGGCTACACCTTC
>few|-|TRBV2|TRBJ2-7
CASRRETVEEQYF
TGTGCCAGCAGGCGGGAAACTGTGGAGGAGCAGTACTTC
>few|TRBD1|TRBV12-5|TRBJ1-1
CASGSGTGGAVNTEAFF
TGTGCTAGTGGATCCGGGACAGGGGGCGCCGTGAACACTGAAGCTTTCTTT
>-|TRBD1|TRBV6-1|TRBJ1-5
CASAGGQPQHF
TGTGCCAGCGCAGGGGGTCAGCCCCAGCATTTT
>few|-|TRBV5-1|TRBJ1-4
CASSLGGARAWIGEKLFF
TGCGCCAGCAGCTTGGGAGGCGCGAGGGCCTGGATAGGGGAAAAACTGTTTTTT
>few|-|TRBV18|TRBJ2-7
CASSPPGQSSYEQYF
TGTGCCAGCTCACCGCCGGGACAAAGCTCCTACGAGCAGTACTTC
>few|TRBD1|TRBV19|TRBJ1-1
CASSDRQGPNTEAFF
TGTGCCAGTAGTGATCGACAGGGGCCGAACACTGAAGCTTTCTTT
>-|-|TRBV11-2|TRBJ2-7
CASSLSEGSYEQYF
TGTGCCAGCAGCTTAAGTGAGGGTTCCTACGAGCAGTACTTC
>few|-|TRBV18|TRBJ1-1
CASSPLGQNTEAFF
TGTGCCAGCTCACCATTGGGACAGAACACTGAAGCTTTCTTT
>-|-|TRBV6-5|TRBJ2-7
CASRDNVLYEQYF
TGTGCCAGCAGGGACAACGTCCTCTACGAGCAGTACTTC
>-|-|TRBV12-5|TRBJ1-6
CASGPGTPLGSALHF
TGTGCTAGTGGTCCCGGGACACCGCTAGGATCGGCCCTCCACTTT
>-|-|TRBV5-6|TRBJ2-2
CASSRRVTGANTGELFF
TGTGCCAGCAGCCGAAGAGTGACGGGGGCGAACACCGGGGAGCTGTTTTTT
>-|TRBD2|TRBV2|TRBJ2-1
CASSGVRGLGLNEQFF
TGTGCCAGCAGTGGCGTGAGGGGACTAGGGTTGAATGAGCAGTTCTTC
>-|TRBD1|TRBV9|TRBJ2-5
CASSRLTGGGQETQYF
TGTGCCAGCAGCCGCCTGACAGGGGGCGGACAAGAGACCCAGTACTTC
>many|-|TRBV25-1|TRBJ2-7
CASSVREGSEQYF
TGTGCCAGCAGTGTCAGGGAAGGAAGCGAGCAGTACTTC
>-|-|TRBV7-2|TRBJ2-5
CASSFEQYQETQYF
TGTGCCAGCAGCTTTGAACAGTACCAAGAGACCCAGTACTTC
>-|TRBD2|TRBV7-2|TRBJ2-7
CASSIQELSGGFQYF
TGTGCCAGCAGCATCCAGGAACTTAGCGGGGGGTTTCAGTACTTC
>few|-|TRBV18|TRBJ2-5
CASSRGPEETQYF
TGTGCCAGCTCACGGGGCCCCGAAGAGACCCAGTACTTC
>few|-|TRBV11-2|TRBJ1-2
CASSPGRGMAYGYTF
TGTGCCAGCAGCCCAGGCCGGGGAATGGCCTATGGCTACACCTTC
>few|TRBD1|TRBV14|TRBJ2-1
CASSQIGQGDNEQFF
TGTGCCAGCAGCCAAATTGGTCAGGGGGACAATGAGCAGTTCTTC
>-|TRBD2|TRBV7-2|TRBJ2-1
CASSLTASGGPLYNEQFF
TGTGCCAGCAGCTTAACGGCTAGCGGGGGTCCCCTCTACAATGAGCAGTTCTTC
>few|-|TRBV6-7|TRBJ2-7
CASSYSTDSSYEQYF
TGTGCCAGCAGTTACTCGACGGACAGCTCCTACGAGCAGTACTTC
>-|-|TRBV19|TRBJ2-2
CASSIGLPGELFF
TGTGCCAGTAGTATTGGCCTCCCCGGGGAGCTGTTTTTT
>-|TRBD1|TRBV10-3|TRBJ2-1
CASEGQGSNEQFF
TGTGCCTCGGAGGGACAGGGGTCCAATGAGCAGTTCTTC
>-|-|TRBV9|TRBJ1-5
CASSASTGINQPQHF
TGTGCCAGCAGCGCTTCCACAGGGATCAATCAGCCCCAGCATTTT
>-|-|TRBV4-3|TRBJ1-4
CASSQDRGGIGQLFF
TGCGCCAGCAGCCAAGATCGGGGCGGGATTGGTCAACTGTTTTTT
>few|-|TRBV6-5|TRBJ1-2
CASSPVGRGYGYTF
TGTGCCAGCAGTCCCGTTGGCAGGGGTTATGGCTACACCTTC
>-|TRBD2|TRBV6-5|TRBJ2-5
CASSYRRGGQETQYF
TGTGCCAGCAGTTACAGGCGGGGGGGTCAAGAGACCCAGTACTTC
>-|TRBD1|TRBV5-5|TRBJ1-5
CASSLGQGRNQPQHF
TGTGCCAGCAGCTTGGGACAGGGCAGGAATCAGCCCCAGCATTTT
>-|TRBD1|TRBV11-3|TRBJ1-6
CASSLERYDRGKSPLHF
TGTGCCAGCAGCTTAGAAAGATACGACAGGGGAAAATCACCCCTCCACTTT
>-|TRBD1|TRBV2|TRBJ1-1
CASRSPTGGEFRNTEAFF
TGTGCCAGCAGGAGCCCGACAGGGGGGGAATTCCGGAACACTGAAGCTTTCTTT
>few|-|TRBV6-6|TRBJ1-2
CASSLLAATAGYTF
TGTGCCAGCAGTTTACTCGCGGCGACGGCTGGCTACACCTTC
>few|TRBD1|TRBV18|TRBJ2-7
CASSPRLDRESFEQYF
TGTGCCAGCTCACCACGGTTGGACAGGGAGAGCTTCGAGCAGTACTTC
>few|TRBD1|TRBV2|TRBJ2-3
CASSEIGTGFGDTQYF
TGTGCCAGCAGTGAGATTGGGACAGGGTTCGGAGATACGCAGTATTTT
>-|-|TRBV2|TRBJ1-1
CASSELGAANTEAFF
TGTGCCAGCAGTGAACTAGGGGCGGCGAACACTGAAGCTTTCTTT
>few|TRBD2|TRBV7-2|TRBJ2-2
CASSFTSGGGTGELFF
TGTGCCAGCAGCTTCACTAGCGGGGGAGGGACCGGGGAGCTGTTTTTT
>-|-|TRBV5-1|TRBJ2-5
CASSQQETQYF
TGCGCCAGCTCACAGCAAGAGACCCAGTACTTC
>-|-|TRBV10-2|TRBJ2-7
CASSRVGAYEQYF
TGCGCCAGCAGTAGGGTTGGGGCTTACGAGCAGTACTTC
>few|-|TRBV7-2|TRBJ1-1
CASSYDRQGPSFFF
TGTGCCAGCAGCTATGATCGACAAGGCCCGAGTTTTTTCTTT
>few|TRBD1|TRBV11-2|TRBJ2-1
CASTQAGQGYNEQFF
TGTGCCAGCACCCAGGCGGGACAGGGCTACAATGAGCAGTTCTTC
>few|-|TRBV7-2|TRBJ1-5
CASSFRGDQPQHF
TGTGCCAGCAGCTTCAGGGGCGATCAGCCCCAGCATTTT
>-|TRBD1|TRBV5-1|TRBJ2-7
CASSLGQGPYEQYF
TGCGCCAGCAGCTTGGGACAGGGCCCCTACGAGCAGTACTTC
>few|-|TRBV7-9|TRBJ1-2
CASSLGAQGYTF
TGTGCCAGCAGCTTGGGGGCGCAGGGCTACACCTTC
>few|TRBD1|TRBV2|TRBJ2-2
CASSEPGQGAGGELFF
TGTGCCAGCAGTGAACCGGGACAGGGGGCGGGCGGGGAGCTGTTTTTT
>few|TRBD1|TRBV9|TRBJ2-1
CASMRGQGETSEQFF
TGTGCCAGCATGCGGGGACAGGGGGAGACGAGTGAGCAGTTCTTC
>few|-|TRBV19|TRBJ2-2
CASTTANTGELFF
TGTGCCAGTACCACAGCGAACACCGGGGAGCTGTTTTTT
>-|-|TRBV7-8|TRBJ1-1
CASSSNLNTEAFF
TGTGCCAGCAGCTCCAACTTAAACACTGAAGCTTTCTTT